The 9 T cell receptor beta chains presented below share a single source sample, sequenced in a study of T cell responses to AZD1222 COVID-19 vaccine. TCRdb's table, derived via immunoSEQ multiplex PCR, lists solely in-frame clones and lacks some. The sample has 110,000 to 150,000 clones; roughly 90% are singletons. Sequenced here: peripheral blood, sampled on day 0 of AZD1222 vaccination. The source of these receptors is an adult in good health.

The chain couples TRBV5-6 to TRBJ2-7; D remains ambiguous. Trimming pared 0 bases from V and 0 bases from J, leaving 7 bases between. Germline CDR1 SGHDT, CDR2 YYEEEE. The length of the CDR3 is 14 residues. In nucleotides, the CDR3 is TGTGCCAGCAGCTTGGTTCCGAGCTCCTACGAGCAGTACTTC. Protein product: CASSLVPSSYEQYF.

The gene calls are TRBV2 and TRBJ1-1, with a possible D match to TRBD1 (5 bases). The CDR3 has 14 residues. V was cut by 4 bases and J by 5 bases, with 14 bases left in between. Germline CDR1 SNHLY, CDR2 FYNNEI. The CDR3, as DNA: TGTGCCAGCAGTGCCCAGGCGGGGGGGACTGAAGCTTTCTTT. Translated: CASSAQAGGTEAFF. Filled out from reference TRBV2 and TRBJ1-1, the complete variable domain reads EPEVTQTPSHQVTQMGQEVILRCVPISNHLYFYWYRQILGQKVEFLVSFYNNEISEKSEIFDDQFSVERPDGSNFTLKIRSTKLEDSAMYFCASSAQAGGTEAFFGQGTRLTVV.

The chain employs TRBV7-3 and TRBJ1-1; a possible D gene is TRBD1 (6 bases). Trimming removed 4 bases from V and 6 bases from J, with 12 bases in between. The CDR3 contains 13 residues. Germline-derived CDR1 and CDR2 are SGHTA and FQGTGA. CDR3 sequence: CASSSHREAEAFF. Here the CDR3 DNA reads TGTGCCAGCAGCTCACACAGGGAAGCTGAAGCTTTCTTT.

The chain recombines TRBV12-3 or TRBV12-4 with TRBJ1-5; no reliable D call. The CDR3 is made up of 11 amino acids. Deletions cut 4 bases from V and 11 bases from J, with 9 bases between. CDR3 loop: CASSSTGTQHF. CDR3 sequence (DNA): TGTGCCAGCAGTTCCACCGGGACCCAGCATTTT.

The rearrangement uses TRBV27 and TRBJ1-4, with a weak D call TRBD1 (6 bases). The germline gives CDR1 MNHEY, CDR2 SMNVEV (reference sequence). The CDR3 contains 16 residues. Deletions cut 2 bases from V and 4 bases from J, with 14 bases between. This chain's CDR3 is CASSLGERTVNEKLFF. In DNA form, the CDR3 reads TGTGCCAGCAGTTTAGGGGAACGGACAGTTAATGAAAAACTGTTTTTT.

V and J are TRBV3-1 (or the pseudogene TRBV3-2) and TRBJ1-5; 7 bases map to TRBD1. The CDR3 is made up of 14 amino acids. CDR1 and CDR2 (germline): LGHDT, YNNKEL (reference sequence). V trimming: 3 bases; J trimming: 6 bases; junction bases outside the gene matches: 5. CDR3 DNA: TGTGCCAGCAGCCAGGCTGACAGGGCTCAGCCCCAGCATTTT. It is translated as CASSQADRAQPQHF.

This clone was seen a handful of times. The chain couples TRBV6-1 to TRBJ1-6, with D possibly matching TRBD1 (6 bases). Trimming stripped 1 base from V and 5 bases from J, with 12 bases between. Germline V gene lookup returns CDR1 MNHNS and CDR2 SASEGT. This CDR3 comprises 16 residues. In DNA form, the CDR3 reads TGTGCCAGCAGTGAAGGCTTCGGACAGAATAATTCACCCCTCCACTTT. Protein product: CASSEGFGQNNSPLHF.

The V call is TRBV7-9, the J call TRBJ1-4; D ambiguous. V lost 6 bases and J 8 bases, leaving 19 bases between the germline ends. Germline CDR1 SEHNR, CDR2 FQNEAQ (reference sequence). This CDR3 has 15 residues. In DNA, the CDR3 is TGTGCCAGCAGTTCCCCATCGGCACAAACGGAAAAACTGTTTTTT. Amino acid sequence: CASSSPSAQTEKLFF.

The genes are TRBV20-1 and TRBJ1-1, with D possibly TRBD1 on 5 matching bases. Trimming left V 6 bases short and J 3 bases short, with 8 bases between. This CDR3 is 11 amino acids long. Germline-derived CDR1 and CDR2 are DFQATT and SNEGSKA (reference sequence). The CDR3 loop is CSARRDTEAFF. Here the CDR3 DNA reads TGCAGTGCCCGCAGGGACACTGAAGCTTTCTTT.